This record looks at one T cell receptor beta chain sequence and its context. Its target is not known. The data derive from a study of cytomegalovirus exposure and HLA in healthy donors. About the study: Earlier, 150 million to 200 million T cells were analyzed, and over 95 million unique TCR beta sequences were found among them. Study observations and caveats: Most TCR beta V segments were productive about 87% or about 30% of the time in an earlier analysis. Certain indistinguishable V segments, among them TRBV6-2 and TRBV6-3, were excluded. The dataset shows that most TCR sequences were rare, while some public TCRs occurred in many donors.

The junction had 4 bases not matched to a gene; V was cut back by 0 bases and J by 8 bases. The CDR3 runs to 16 residues. CDR1 SGHRS and CDR2 YFSETQ come from the germline V gene. Primers for the PCR totalled 60 Vbeta and 13 Jbeta. Assay: immunoSEQ multiplex PCR; the TCRdb copy retains only in-frame clones and omits some. The top ten hold roughly 8.4% of the sample, which has roughly 93,000 clones, more than 60% seen once. The chain carries TRBV5-1 and TRBJ2-1; 14 bases agree with TRBD2. The source is a human donor in good health. Sequencing was carried out using PBMCs. CDR3 nucleotides: TGCGCCAGCAGCTTGGTGACTAGCGGGAGGGCATATGAGCAGTTCTTC. It is translated as CASSLVTSGRAYEQFF.